This T cell receptor (beta chain) was found in a study of blood T cell repertoires in COVID-19. This CDR3 contains 14 residues. Trimming left V 4 bases short and J 6 bases short, with 16 bases between. Germline values: CDR1 SGHRS, CDR2 YFSETQ. The method was immunoSEQ multiplex PCR; TCRdb's version includes in-frame clones alone and lacks a portion of them. The sample consists of roughly 100,000 clones, 80% to 85% of them appearing once. The chain is built from TRBV5-1 and TRBJ1-1, with D unresolved. This TCR came from a man older than 75 with acute or convalescent COVID-19. The sequenced sample consisted of peripheral blood. The CDR3 DNA follows: TGCGCCAGCAGCACGGGCCCCGAGGGCGCTGAAGCTTTCTTT. Its protein is CASSTGPEGAEAFF.